The clone carrying this T cell receptor (beta chain) was seen many times. The data stem from a study of low-dose radiotherapy and immunotherapy resistance in tumors. TRAV- and TRBV-specific primers, spanning alpha and beta chains, primed first-strand cDNA. PCR amplification of the TCRs was performed with Phusion for 20 to 25 PCR cycles, and it relied on a constant-region primer together with a V-primer adapter. Each CDR3 protein is one row after TCRdb ran MiXCR on the reads. The sample yields some 71,000 distinct CDR3 sequences, roughly 30% seen once. The CDR3 runs 15 residues. V lost 6 bases, J lost 1 base, and 2 bases stayed unmatched. Germline CDR1 reads MNHEY; CDR2 reads SVGEGT. Time point noted: before trial treatment.

This chain links TRBV6-2 or TRBV6-3 with TRBJ2-1; TRBD2 matches at 11 bases. The sequence derives from a female donor with ovarian cancer. The sample in question was PBMCs, obtained before treatment. Here the CDR3 DNA reads TGTGCCAGCAGGACTAGCGGGAATTCCTACAATGAGCAGTTCTTC. As protein: CASRTSGNSYNEQFF.